This TCR delta chain was observed in a study of γδ T cells in repeated Plasmodium falciparum infection. Across the study: Samples were taken at baseline, before some infections, and 21 days after each.

Vgamma9/Vdelta2+ and Vdelta2-negative gammadelta T cells were flow-sorted from PBMC for bulk sequencing. The CDR3 consists of 20 residues. Germline values: CDR1 GEAIGNYY, CDR2 EKD. Notes on this clone: As yet, its antigen is unknown. TCRdb has a much larger clone's protein, which differs at residue 16 from the translation of this DNA, likely because of a read error; what is shown is the protein translated from the DNA.

Study-wide results and caveats: In Vdelta2-negative, largely Vdelta1+, gammadelta repertoires, repeated controlled infections appeared to drive clonal selection waves.

TCRdb reprocessed the multiplex PCR reads using CATT. This table holds around 82,000 delta-chain clones, approximately 1.4% found once. This clonotype was sampled from a pool of human donors (malaria-infected and uninfected, not separated). The sample consisted of gamma-delta T cells from blood. The gene calls are TRDV2 and TRDJ1; D may be TRDD3 (5 bases). CDR3 residues: CACDTVKGTSRISYTGKLIF. CDR3 sequence (DNA): TGTGCCTGTGACACCGTGAAGGGGACTTCAAGGATCTCGTACACCGGTAAACTCATCTTT.